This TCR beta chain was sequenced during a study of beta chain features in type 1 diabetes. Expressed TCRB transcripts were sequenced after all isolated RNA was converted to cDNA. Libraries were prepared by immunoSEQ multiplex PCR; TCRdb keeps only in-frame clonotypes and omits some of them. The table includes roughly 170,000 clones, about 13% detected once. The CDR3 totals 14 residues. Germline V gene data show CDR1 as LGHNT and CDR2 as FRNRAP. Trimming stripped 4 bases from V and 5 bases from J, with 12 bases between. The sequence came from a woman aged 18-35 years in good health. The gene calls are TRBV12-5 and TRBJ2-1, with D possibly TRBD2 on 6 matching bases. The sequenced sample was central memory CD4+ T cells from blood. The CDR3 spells CASGSRLENNEQFF. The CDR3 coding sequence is TGTGCTAGTGGTTCCAGACTAGAAAACAATGAGCAGTTCTTC. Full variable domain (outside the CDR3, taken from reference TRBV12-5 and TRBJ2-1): DARVTQTPRHKVTEMGQEVTMRCQPILGHNTVFWYRQTMMQGLELLAYFRNRAPLDDSGMPKDRFSAEMPDATLATLKIQPSEPRDSAVYFCASGSRLENNEQFFGPGTRLTVL.